This T cell receptor (beta chain) was identified in a study of beta chain features in type 1 diabetes. Study outcomes and limitations: Shorter TCRB CDR3s, moderately but significantly so, marked every one of the four CD4+ subsets in Type 1 diabetes patients.

A remark on this clone: Its antigen remains unknown.

All of the isolated RNA was reverse transcribed, so expressed TCRB transcripts were sequenced. Profiled with immunoSEQ multiplex PCR; TCRdb holds only in-frame clones, not every one. Here the sample spans a few hundred thousand clones, roughly 20% being singletons. This TCR derives from a woman aged 35 to 49 with type 1 diabetes. The specimen sequenced was naive CD4+ T cells from blood.

For the CDR3, the DNA is TGCGCCAGCAGCCTAGAATGGAACGAGCAGTACTTC. It yields the protein CASSLEWNEQYF. This chain uses TRBV5-1 with TRBJ2-7; D ambiguous. Trimming left V 4 bases short and J 5 bases short, with 10 bases between. The germline V gene encodes CDR1 SGHRS and CDR2 YFSETQ. This CDR3 is built from 12 residues.